The 21 T cell receptor beta chains given below trace back to one sample, sequenced in a study of cytomegalovirus exposure and HLA in healthy donors. A multiplex PCR was run with 60 Vbeta primers and 13 Jbeta primers. TCRdb keeps only in-frame clones here, not all; method: immunoSEQ multiplex PCR. This sample has approximately 75,000 clones; 60% to 75% occur once, and the top ten carry roughly a fifth. Sequencing input: PBMCs. The receptors stem from a man aged 40-55 years in good health and CMV-seropositive.

This clone was found a few times. The V gene is TRBV5-1, the J gene TRBJ1-3; TRBD1 agrees at 7 bases. CDR1 SGHRS and CDR2 YFSETQ come from the germline V gene. This CDR3 is 15 amino acids long. Trimming cost V 4 bases and J 0 bases; bases outside gene matches: 4. In nucleotides, the CDR3 is TGCGCCAGCAGCAGGGACAGAAGCTCTGGAAACACCATATATTTT. It is translated as CASSRDRSSGNTIYF.

CDR3 region: CASSYTGTGLYEQYF. CDR3 sequence (DNA): TGTGCCAGCAGTTACACCGGGACAGGGCTGTACGAGCAGTACTTC. The chain carries TRBV6-5 and TRBJ2-5; 9 bases align to TRBD1. The J call is doubtful: the DNA matches TRBJ2-7 better. CDR3 length: 15 residues. Per the germline V gene, CDR1 is MNHEY and CDR2 is SVGAGI.

The chain employs TRBV2 and TRBJ1-1; TRBD1 is a possible D gene (6 bases). The CDR3 consists of 12 residues. V lost 3 bases, J lost 10 bases, and 12 bases lay in between. Germline values: CDR1 SNHLY, CDR2 FYNNEI. CDR3 DNA sequence: TGTGCCAGCAGTGATTACTTCAGGGGAGCTTTCTTT. This sequence encodes CASSDYFRGAFF. Based on the CDR3 plus reference TRBV2 and TRBJ1-1, the full variable domain is EPEVTQTPSHQVTQMGQEVILRCVPISNHLYFYWYRQILGQKVEFLVSFYNNEISEKSEIFDDQFSVERPDGSNFTLKIRSTKLEDSAMYFCASSDYFRGAFFGQGTRLTVV.

This clone occurred once. The chain links TRBV2 to TRBJ1-2; 7 positions match TRBD1. The CDR3 has 17 residues. Germline lookup yields CDR1 SNHLY and CDR2 FYNNEI. The V segment lost 1 base and the J segment 2 bases; nucleotides outside the gene matches: 10. The CDR3 loop reads CASSEGRVGQRNYGYTF. Here the CDR3 DNA reads TGTGCCAGCAGTGAAGGTCGAGTGGGACAGCGAAACTATGGCTACACCTTC.

The rearrangement links TRBV9 to TRBJ1-6; D not resolved. Per germline, CDR1 SGDLS and CDR2 YYNGEE. Between the trimmed V and J ends, which lost 2 bases and 7 bases, there was a span of 16 bases. The CDR3 sequence is 16 residues long. CDR3 sequence: CASSVGLPAGNSPLHF. Written as DNA, the CDR3 is TGTGCCAGCAGCGTCGGGCTTCCGGCGGGGAATTCACCCCTCCACTTT.

This chain connects TRBV11-1 to TRBJ1-3; D remains unclear. Trimming took off 5 bases at V and 0 bases at J, with 5 bases between the two ends. This CDR3 is 13 amino acids long. Germline CDR1 SGHAT, CDR2 FQDESV (reference sequence). Here the CDR3 DNA reads TGTGCCAGCAGCATAAACTCTGGAAACACCATATATTTT. Its translation: CASSINSGNTIYF.

This clone was observed a handful of times. This chain links TRBV5-1 with TRBJ1-4; D is perhaps TRBD1 (6 bases). Between the trimmed V and J ends, which lost 5 bases and 7 bases, there was a span of 12 bases. CDR1 and CDR2 (germline): SGHRS, YFSETQ. This CDR3 has 13 residues. The CDR3 spells CASREARGEKLFF. The CDR3, as DNA: TGCGCCAGCAGGGAGGCCAGGGGTGAAAAACTGTTTTTT.

The chain uses TRBV11-2 and TRBJ1-1; 9 nucleotides line up with TRBD1. Trimming took 4 bases from V and 4 from J; bases not matched to a gene: 10. This CDR3 region has 16 residues. Germline V gene sequence: CDR1 SGHAT, CDR2 FQNNGV. CDR3 residues: CASSSRGQGRATEAFF. DNA for the CDR3: TGTGCCAGCAGCTCTAGGGGACAGGGTCGGGCCACTGAAGCTTTCTTT.

This rearrangement joins TRBV7-2 to TRBJ1-1; unclear D gene. Trimming left V 5 bases short and J 0 bases short, with 10 bases between. This CDR3 comprises 14 residues. From germline, CDR1 is SGHTA and CDR2 FQGNSA. Written as DNA, the CDR3 is TGTGCCAGCAGCGCCCGGCGGTTGAACACTGAAGCTTTCTTT. This translates into CASSARRLNTEAFF.

V gene TRBV9 combines with J gene TRBJ1-2, with 8 bases fitting TRBD1. V was pared by 3 bases and J by 8 bases, with 12 bases of the junction left unmatched. Germline CDR1 reads SGDLS; CDR2 reads YYNGEE. CDR3 length: 15 amino acids. In DNA, the CDR3 is TGTGCCAGCAGCGGGATAGCCGGGACAGGCGTCGGCTACACCTTC. Its protein product is CASSGIAGTGVGYTF. Full variable domain (remainder filled in from reference TRBV9 and TRBJ1-2): DSGVTQTPKHLITATGQRVTLRCSPRSGDLSVYWYQQSLDQGLQFLIQYYNGEERAKGNILERFSAQQFPDLHSELNLSSLELGDSALYFCASSGIAGTGVGYTFGSGTRLTVV.

Remarks on this clone: Other DNA sequences in this specimen translate into the identical CDR3. The rearrangement links TRBV18 to TRBJ1-2, with 8 bases fitting TRBD1. The germline V gene has CDR1 KGHSH and CDR2 LQKENI. J lost 6 bases, V lost 3 bases, and 3 bases had no gene match. The CDR3 has 13 amino acids. The CDR3 nucleotides are TGTGCCAGCTCACCCGGACAGGGTGATGGCTACACCTTC. Its protein is CASSPGQGDGYTF.

This clone was observed a few times. The V and J genes are TRBV6-7 and TRBJ1-5, with D unresolved. TRBV6-7 is noted as an ORF with a role that remains uncertain. This CDR3 has 13 residues. Trimming took off 3 bases at V and 6 bases at J, with 9 bases between the two ends. This CDR3 reads CASSYDRVQPQHF. Written as DNA, the CDR3 is TGTGCCAGCAGTTATGATCGGGTTCAGCCCCAGCATTTT.

The CDR3 loop reads CASSLLKGHPLQYF. The CDR3 nucleotides read TGTGCCAGCAGCCTATTAAAAGGACACCCTCTCCAGTACTTC. The genes are TRBV5-6 and TRBJ2-5; D might be TRBD1 (5 bases). CDR3 length: 14 residues. The V end lost 4 bases, the J end lost 10 bases, and 20 bases lay between the germline ends. Germline loops: CDR1 SGHDT, CDR2 YYEEEE.

The V call is TRBV30, the J call TRBJ2-5, with D tentatively TRBD2 (7 bases). The CDR3 consists of 14 residues. V was cut by 3 bases and J by 5 bases, with 16 bases left in between. The V gene's germline CDR1 is GTSNPN and CDR2 SVGIG (reference sequence). The CDR3 reads CAWSQPGGLETQYF. CDR3 nucleotide sequence: TGTGCCTGGAGCCAACCGGGGGGCTTGGAGACCCAGTACTTC.

The CDR3 bases are TGTGCCAGCACCGGGACAGTCCAGCCCCAGCATTTT. This sequence encodes CASTGTVQPQHF. The V and J genes are TRBV6-1 and TRBJ1-5, with 7 bases identical to TRBD1. The germline CDR1 and CDR2 sequences are MNHNS and SASEGT. This CDR3 is 12 amino acids long. The V gene end was trimmed by 7 bases and the J gene end by 7 bases; junction bases not matched to a gene: 4.

The V call is TRBV7-2, the J call TRBJ1-2, with D uncertain. Between the trimmed V and J ends, which lost 4 bases and 5 bases, there was a span of 11 bases. Germline-derived CDR1 and CDR2 are SGHTA and FQGNSA. The length of the CDR3 is 13 residues. This CDR3 reads CASSSRGNYGYTF. The CDR3 region has the DNA TGTGCCAGCAGCTCGCGGGGAAATTATGGCTACACCTTC.

The chain uses TRBV25-1 and TRBJ2-3; 7 bases map to TRBD2. The ends lost 3 bases at V and 6 bases at J; junction bases unmatched: 18. Germline CDR1 and CDR2: MGHDK and SYGVNS. The CDR3 sequence is 18 residues long. CDR3 region: CASSDPSGGSGATDTQYF. The CDR3 coding sequence is TGTGCCAGCAGTGATCCCTCCGGCGGCAGCGGGGCTACCGATACGCAGTATTTT.

V usage is TRBV11-2 and J usage is TRBJ1-1; no clear D. CDR1 is SGHAT, CDR2 FQNNGV, per germline. Trimming shortened V by 5 bases and J by 3 bases, and 10 bases separated the two germline ends. This CDR3 comprises 13 residues. CDR3 protein: CASSHTVDTEAFF. The CDR3 region has the DNA TGTGCCAGCAGCCATACAGTAGACACTGAAGCTTTCTTT.

This clone was recorded a few times. The chain uses TRBV6-6 and TRBJ2-2, with D uncertain. Deletions cut 4 bases from V and 3 bases from J, with 12 bases between. This CDR3 is built from 15 residues. Germline CDR1 reads MNHNY; CDR2 reads SVGAGI (reference sequence). The CDR3 sequence is CASSSLGIDTGELFF. The CDR3 DNA reads as TGTGCCAGCAGTTCCCTAGGAATAGACACCGGGGAGCTGTTTTTT.

The sample holds one count of this clone. V usage is TRBV2 and J usage is TRBJ1-2; TRBD1 aligns across 8 bases. CDR3 length: 15 amino acids. J gave up 8 bases and V 2 bases, and 10 bases lay outside the gene matches. Germline-derived CDR1 and CDR2 are SNHLY and FYNNEI. CDR3 region: CASSEIGQGYLGYTF. In DNA form, the CDR3 reads TGTGCCAGCAGTGAAATTGGACAGGGCTACTTGGGCTACACCTTC. Together with reference TRBV2 and TRBJ1-2, the CDR3 gives the full variable domain: EPEVTQTPSHQVTQMGQEVILRCVPISNHLYFYWYRQILGQKVEFLVSFYNNEISEKSEIFDDQFSVERPDGSNFTLKIRSTKLEDSAMYFCASSEIGQGYLGYTFGSGTRLTVV.

This clone was observed a few times. Other DNA sequences in this specimen translate into the identical CDR3. V is TRBV30 and J is TRBJ1-6, with 7 bases that match TRBD1. The germline V gene encodes CDR1 GTSNPN and CDR2 SVGIG (reference sequence). Trimming removed 3 bases from V and 0 bases from J; junction bases left unmatched: 8. The CDR3 has 17 residues. DNA for the CDR3: TGTGCCTGGAGAAACCCGACAGGGAGCTCCTATAATTCACCCCTCCACTTT. Translation gives CAWRNPTGSSYNSPLHF.